This is a list of T cell receptor beta chains from one sample in a study of cytomegalovirus exposure and HLA in healthy donors. Clones were read by immunoSEQ multiplex PCR, and TCRdb kept only the in-frame ones, dropping some. Of tens of thousands of clones listed, 97% are singletons. Sequenced sample: PBMCs. These receptors all stem from a woman under 30 in good health and CMV-seropositive. Each CDR3 is given with its conserved first and last residue. Fields, in order: D gene, clone size, V gene, J gene, CDR3 protein, CDR3 DNA. D genes are given only for firm matches. Some rows have no size entry. The others give once, few or many, or a class for an expanded clone.

>-|-|TRBV7-6|TRBJ2-7
CASSLTQSYEQYF
TGTGCCAGCAGCTTAACACAATCCTACGAGCAGTACTTC
>TRBD1|-|TRBV5-5|TRBJ1-1
CASSLEVTGWVPEAFF
TGTGCCAGCAGCTTGGAGGTGACAGGGTGGGTTCCTGAAGCTTTCTTT
>-|-|TRBV29-1|TRBJ2-7
CSVERVTGPNSYEQYF
TGCAGCGTTGAACGGGTGACAGGTCCCAACTCCTACGAGCAGTACTTC
>TRBD2|-|TRBV11-3|TRBJ2-3
CASSLASGSADTQYF
TGTGCCAGCAGCTTAGCTAGCGGGAGCGCAGATACGCAGTATTTT
>-|-|TRBV28|TRBJ1-4
CASSTPVETNEKLFF
TGTGCCAGCAGTACCCCGGTAGAGACTAATGAAAAACTGTTTTTT
>TRBD1|-|TRBV5-1|TRBJ1-5
CASSPTGQYNQPQHF
TGCGCCAGCAGCCCAACGGGACAGTACAATCAGCCCCAGCATTTT
>TRBD2|-|TRBV5-1|TRBJ2-1
CASSLTSGSPYNEQFF
TGCGCCAGCAGCCTAACTAGCGGGAGTCCCTACAATGAGCAGTTCTTC
>-|-|TRBV7-3|TRBJ2-7
CASSLGAGWSDEQYF
TGTGCCAGCAGCTTAGGGGCAGGGTGGTCGGACGAGCAGTACTTC
>TRBD1|once|TRBV7-3|TRBJ2-2
CASSLIGTANTGELFF
TGTGCCAGCAGCTTAATTGGGACAGCGAACACCGGGGAGCTGTTTTTT
>-|-|TRBV29-1|TRBJ2-5
CSVGTEETQYF
TGCAGCGTTGGCACAGAAGAGACCCAGTACTTC
>TRBD1|-|TRBV28|TRBJ2-7
CASSLVRDRVKQYF
TGTGCCAGCAGCTTAGTTCGGGACAGGGTAAAGCAGTACTTC
>TRBD1|once|TRBV30|TRBJ1-1
CAVRGWTGNTEAFF
TGTGCCGTCCGTGGGTGGACAGGGAACACTGAAGCTTTCTTT
>-|-|TRBV6-1|TRBJ1-2
CASEAANYGYTF
TGTGCCAGCGAGGCAGCTAACTATGGCTACACCTTC
>-|-|TRBV6-1|TRBJ1-3
CASSASFSGNTIYF
TGTGCCAGCAGTGCGTCCTTCTCTGGAAACACCATATATTTT
>-|-|TRBV9|TRBJ1-2
CASSGDGREFDYGYTF
TGTGCCAGCAGCGGGGACGGGAGAGAGTTCGACTATGGCTACACCTTC
>-|-|TRBV27|TRBJ1-4
CASSKNQGDEKLFF
TGTGCCAGCAGTAAAAACCAGGGTGATGAAAAACTGTTTTTT
>TRBD2|-|TRBV7-6|TRBJ2-2
CASSAQGTSGRAGTGELFF
TGTGCCAGCAGCGCGCAGGGGACTAGCGGGAGGGCCGGCACCGGGGAGCTGTTTTTT
>-|-|TRBV6-6|TRBJ2-5
CASSYRGSQETQYF
TGTGCCAGCAGTTACCGGGGGAGCCAAGAGACCCAGTACTTC
>TRBD1|-|TRBV6-1|TRBJ1-5
CASSASGGSGQPQHF
TGTGCCAGCAGTGCCTCAGGGGGTAGTGGACAGCCCCAGCATTTT
>TRBD1|-|TRBV28|TRBJ1-5
CASGRTGEHSNQPQHF
TGTGCCAGCGGAAGGACAGGCGAACATAGCAATCAGCCCCAGCATTTT
>TRBD1|-|TRBV15|TRBJ1-1
CATSSRMDRETFF
TGTGCCACCAGCAGCCGAATGGACAGGGAAACTTTCTTT